The clone carrying this TCR beta chain was seen only once. Its target is unknown. These data are taken from a study of cytomegalovirus exposure and HLA in healthy donors. Study-wide findings and caveats: Most likely, a cluster of highly shared sequence variants arose as a sequencing artifact. No immune exposure information besides CMV serostatus was available. Indistinguishable V segments, including TRBV6-2 and TRBV6-3, were excluded.

PCR used 60 Vbeta primers and 13 Jbeta primers. Libraries were prepared by immunoSEQ multiplex PCR; TCRdb keeps only in-frame clonotypes and omits some of them. The sample has about 160,000 clones; 60% to 80% are singletons. CDR1 and CDR2 (germline): SGHRS, YFSETQ. J gave up 9 bases and V 5 bases, and 7 bases lay outside the gene matches. This CDR3 comprises 14 residues. The chain combines TRBV5-1 with TRBJ2-2, with 10 positions matching TRBD1. Sequencing used PBMCs. The sequence was collected from a woman aged 50 to 60 in good health and CMV-seropositive. The CDR3 DNA sequence: TGCGCCAGCAGGCCGGGACAGGGGATCAGGGAGCTGTTTTTT. Translating gives CASRPGQGIRELFF.